This T cell receptor (beta chain) was identified in a study of T-cell reconstitution after alpha-beta-depleted transplantation in children. This clonotype came up a few times. Germline CDR1 is MGHDK and CDR2 is SYGVNS. With 4 bases clipped from V and 10 bases from J, the junction kept 8 bases outside the gene matches. The CDR3 totals 14 residues. Molecular barcoding with unique molecular identifiers was used for the TCRbeta library. TCRdb itself ran the PCR reads through MiXCR, one entry per CDR3 protein. This sample has 350,000 to 400,000 distinct CDR3 sequences, with around 20% found just once. V is TRBV25-1 and J is TRBJ1-4; 8 positions match TRBD1. The sequenced sample was PBMCs from the stem cell graft donor, obtained from the stem cell graft. The receptor was derived from a human donor who donated a stem cell graft to a child with acute myeloid leukemia. CDR3 sequence reads: CASSGGQGAGKLFF. CDR3 in DNA: TGTGCCAGCAGTGGGGGTCAGGGGGCGGGAAAACTGTTTTTT.